This entry lists 17 T cell receptor beta chains sequenced from one sample in a study of T cell repertoires and HLA-DP antigens. The assay was immunoSEQ multiplex PCR, and TCRdb's table has in-frame clones only and misses some. The table lists some 89,000 clones, around nine tenths of them singletons, with roughly 1.6% in the top ten. No antigens are known for them. Sequencing input: CD4+ T cells from PBMCs. The receptor source for this set is a man aged 50-59 years in good health and CMV-seronegative.

The chain links TRBV7-8 to TRBJ2-2; TRBD2 matches 8 bases. V was pared by 1 base and J by 6 bases, with 10 bases of the junction left unmatched. In germline, CDR1 is SGHVS, CDR2 FQNEAQ. The CDR3 covers 17 residues. The chain's CDR3 is CASSLVFTGGVAGELFF. In DNA form, the CDR3 reads TGTGCCAGCAGCTTAGTCTTCACCGGGGGGGTAGCCGGGGAGCTGTTTTTT.

This clone has a handful of counts. The chain combines TRBV7-2 with TRBJ2-5, with TRBD2 identical over 8 bases. V was pared by 5 bases and J by 0 bases, with 5 bases of the junction left unmatched. The CDR3 contains 15 residues. CDR1 is SGHTA and CDR2 is FQGNSA in the germline V gene. The CDR3 loop reads CASSPRRGDQETQYF. Here the CDR3 DNA reads TGTGCCAGCAGCCCCCGGCGGGGGGACCAAGAGACCCAGTACTTC. Full variable domain (remainder filled in from reference TRBV7-2 and TRBJ2-5): GAGVSQSPSNKVTEKGKDVELRCDPISGHTALYWYRQSLGQGLEFLIYFQGNSAPDKSGLPSDRFSAERTGGSVSTLTIQRTQQEDSAVYLCASSPRRGDQETQYFGPGTRLLVL.

The chain has TRBV7-2 and TRBJ2-3, with TRBD2 matching over 7 bases. Germline V gene sequence: CDR1 SGHTA, CDR2 FQGNSA. Unmatched junction bases numbered 3, after V lost 6 bases and J lost 0 bases. The CDR3 sequence is 14 residues long. The CDR3 sequence: CASRIGGSTDTQYF. CDR3 DNA: TGTGCCAGCAGGATCGGGGGGAGCACAGATACGCAGTATTTT.

V usage is TRBV6-5 and J usage is TRBJ2-6, with no clear D. The CDR3 consists of 15 residues. Germline assignment: CDR1 MNHEY and CDR2 SVGAGI. V lost 6 bases, J lost 0 bases, and 9 bases lay in between. CDR3: CASRVEDSGANVLTF. The CDR3 coding sequence is TGTGCCAGCAGGGTAGAGGACTCTGGGGCCAACGTCCTGACTTTC.

This clone has only a few counts. J is TRBJ2-5 and V is TRBV7-9, with D possibly matching TRBD1 (5 bases). V lost 6 bases and J lost 5, with 16 bases in between. This CDR3 has 14 amino acids. Germline V lookup: CDR1 SEHNR, CDR2 FQNEAQ (reference sequence). In DNA, the CDR3 is TGTGCCAGCAGAAAAGGGGCTTCCGCCGAGACCCAGTACTTC. This codes for CASRKGASAETQYF.

This chain connects TRBV7-6 to TRBJ2-2; no definite D call. This CDR3 spans 18 amino acids. Germline assignment: CDR1 SGHVS and CDR2 FNYEAQ. V was pared by 1 base and J by 2 bases, with 17 bases between. In nucleotides, the CDR3 is TGTGCCAGCAGCTTAGAGGTCTCCCAGTACCAAAACACCGGGGAGCTGTTTTTT. As protein: CASSLEVSQYQNTGELFF.

This chain links TRBV7-2 with TRBJ2-7, with 8 positions matching TRBD2. V trimming: 5 bases; J trimming: 5 bases; junction bases outside the gene matches: 8. The CDR3 spans 14 residues. Germline assignment: CDR1 SGHTA and CDR2 FQGNSA. The CDR3 DNA sequence: TGTGCCAGCAGCCCCGGGACTAGTTCCAACGAGCAGTACTTC. This encodes CASSPGTSSNEQYF. The variable domain in full, completed from reference TRBV7-2 and TRBJ2-7, reads GAGVSQSPSNKVTEKGKDVELRCDPISGHTALYWYRQSLGQGLEFLIYFQGNSAPDKSGLPSDRFSAERTGGSVSTLTIQRTQQEDSAVYLCASSPGTSSNEQYFGPGTRLTVT.

The CDR3 DNA sequence: TGTGCCAGTAGCCCCACGGGGGCGTTTAATCAGCCCCAGCATTTT. It yields the protein CASSPTGAFNQPQHF. The chain carries TRBV19 and TRBJ1-5; perhaps TRBD1 as D (6 bases). The ends were cut back, 6 bases at V and 4 bases at J, with 16 bases in the middle. Germline-derived CDR1 and CDR2 are LNHDA and SQIVND (reference sequence). CDR3 length equals 15 residues. The whole variable domain, filled in from reference TRBV19 and TRBJ1-5, reads DGGITQSPKYLFRKEGQNVTLSCEQNLNHDAMYWYRQDPGQGLRLIYYSQIVNDFQKGDIAEGYSVSREKKESFPLTVTSAQKNPTAFYLCASSPTGAFNQPQHFGDGTRLSIL.

The CDR3 DNA follows: TGTGCCAGCACCACAGATACGCAGTATTTT. This translates into CASTTDTQYF. V is TRBV21-1 and J is TRBJ2-3. TRBV21-1 is described as a pseudogene. CDR3 size: 10 residues.

The chain is built from TRBV2 and TRBJ1-1; TRBD1 aligns across 9 bases. The junction had 8 bases not matched to a gene; V was cut back by 1 base and J by 5 bases. Germline V gene lookup returns CDR1 SNHLY and CDR2 FYNNEI. CDR3 length: 16 residues. The CDR3 loop is CASSEGDRAGWTEAFF. CDR3 DNA: TGTGCCAGCAGTGAAGGGGACAGGGCCGGATGGACTGAAGCTTTCTTT.

In nucleotides, the CDR3 is TGTGCCTGGAGTGAGGCGGGGCGGGGAGCAAATTCACCCCTCCACTTT. Protein: CAWSEAGRGANSPLHF. The V and J genes are TRBV30 and TRBJ1-6, with D possibly being TRBD1 (5 bases). Germline CDR1 is GTSNPN and CDR2 is SVGIG (reference sequence). V lost 1 base to trimming and J lost 7 bases, with 17 bases between them. This CDR3 contains 16 residues.

This sequence joins TRBV5-1 and TRBJ2-7; possibly TRBD2 for D (6 bases). Germline V CDR1 and CDR2: SGHRS, YFSETQ. CDR3 length: 18 amino acids. V was clipped by 2 bases and J by 2 bases, with 23 bases between them. The CDR3 DNA sequence: TGCGCCAGCAGCTTAGCTAAAGGGACTGACCTCTACCCCTACGAGCAGTACTTC. It codes for CASSLAKGTDLYPYEQYF.

With regard to this clone: This same CDR3 is encoded by further DNA sequences in the sample. This chain connects TRBV7-2 to TRBJ2-5; 7 bases match TRBD2. Germline V gene lookup returns CDR1 SGHTA and CDR2 FQGNSA. V dropped 1 base and J dropped 5; count of bases not matched to a gene: 1. CDR3 length: 13 amino acids. Here the CDR3 reads CASSLVSGETQYF. The CDR3 DNA follows: TGTGCCAGCAGCTTAGTTAGCGGGGAGACCCAGTACTTC.

The rearrangement links TRBV5-1 to TRBJ2-7, with D unclear. This CDR3 has 14 amino acids. Between the trimmed V and J ends, which lost 4 bases and 2 bases, there was a span of 13 bases. Per the germline V gene, CDR1 is SGHRS and CDR2 is YFSETQ. The CDR3 spells CASSVDGLTYEQYF. The CDR3 DNA follows: TGCGCCAGCAGCGTGGACGGGCTGACCTACGAGCAGTACTTC.

The chain is built from TRBV7-2 and TRBJ1-1; 10 bases agree with TRBD1. Germline-derived CDR1 and CDR2 are SGHTA and FQGNSA. This CDR3 comprises 16 residues. With V trimmed by 4 bases and J by 4 bases, 9 bases remained unmatched. CDR3 residues: CASSSKRTGGSTEAFF. The CDR3 nucleotides read TGTGCCAGCAGCTCAAAAAGGACAGGGGGGAGCACTGAAGCTTTCTTT.

The gene calls are TRBV5-3 and TRBJ1-5; 7 nucleotides match TRBD1. TRBV5-3 is an open reading frame whose function is uncertain. There are 15 residues in the CDR3. Trimming took 4 bases from V and 5 from J; bases not matched to a gene: 9. CDR3 coding DNA: TGTGCCAGAAGCGCCCGGGACAGAAGCCATCAGCCCCAGCATTTT. Encoded protein: CARSARDRSHQPQHF.

Remarks on this clone: One end of the junction is discordant with germline, which a read error may explain. The chain joins TRBV6-1 to TRBJ1-1; 9 positions agree with TRBD1. The CDR3 length is 11 residues. Germline V gene lookup returns CDR1 MNHNS and CDR2 SASEGT. The CDR3 loop reads CASSEPQGALF. As DNA, the CDR3 is TGTGCCAGCAGTGAGCCACAGGGGGCGCTTTTT.